This is a list of T cell receptor beta chains from one sample in a study of long-term antiretroviral therapy in people with HIV. Clones were sequenced by immunoSEQ multiplex PCR, and TCRdb holds only the in-frame ones, with some missing. The data show 21,000 or so clones, with over 75% seen just once and 5% held by the top ten. The sample was unsorted PBMCs, taken 0.3 years after starting antiretroviral therapy. These receptor sequences come from a man aged 50-60 years with HIV. Both conserved end residues are part of each CDR3. The order of the fields is V gene, D gene, J gene, clone size, CDR3 DNA, CDR3 protein. The D gene is left open where the match is weak. Some rows mark clone size as missing; the rest say once, few, many or name a class of expanded clone.

V: TRBV4-3; D: .; J: TRBJ2-6; size: .; DNA: TGCGCCAGCAGCCATCTTGGGGGGACTGGGGCCAACGTCCTGACTTTC; CDR3: CASSHLGGTGANVLTF
V: TRBV11-2; D: TRBD2; J: TRBJ2-7; size: .; DNA: TGTGCCAGCAGCGTCCCCGGGACTAGAGTGCGCGAGCAGTACTTC; CDR3: CASSVPGTRVREQYF
V: TRBV5-5; D: TRBD2; J: TRBJ2-1; size: .; DNA: TGTGCCAGCAGCTCGTTACCCCTTGCGGGGGGGAGCTACAATGAGCAGTTCTTC; CDR3: CASSSLPLAGGSYNEQFF
V: TRBV11-2; D: TRBD2; J: TRBJ2-1; size: few; DNA: TGTGCCAGCAGCCCCCGGGGTAGCGGGTTCCTCGGGGAGCAGTTCTTC; CDR3: CASSPRGSGFLGEQFF
V: TRBV27; D: TRBD1; J: TRBJ2-5; size: .; DNA: TGTGCCAGCAGGGACCTAGGGACAGGGCGATCAGAGACCCAGTACTTC; CDR3: CASRDLGTGRSETQYF
V: TRBV2; D: .; J: TRBJ2-2; size: .; DNA: TGTGCCCAGAACGCCCGGGGGCCGAACACCGGGGAGCTGTTTTTT; CDR3: CAQNARGPNTGELFF
V: TRBV5-1; D: TRBD2; J: TRBJ2-3; size: .; DNA: TGCGCCAGCAGCGAGGGACTAATCACAGATACGCAGTATTTT; CDR3: CASSEGLITDTQYF
V: TRBV10-3; D: .; J: TRBJ2-2; size: .; DNA: TGTGCCATCACCGGGGGGCCCACCGGGGAGCTGTTTTTT; CDR3: CAITGGPTGELFF
V: TRBV4-3; D: .; J: TRBJ1-2; size: .; DNA: TGCGCCAGCAGCCAAGGGGCAGGGAGATTGTATGGCTACACCTTC; CDR3: CASSQGAGRLYGYTF
V: TRBV9; D: .; J: TRBJ1-4; size: .; DNA: TGTGCCAGCAGCGTAGCCCAGGCAGGAAATGAAAAACTGTTTTTT; CDR3: CASSVAQAGNEKLFF
V: TRBV5-1; D: .; J: TRBJ1-1; size: .; DNA: TGCGCCAGCAGCTTCACGGGACGGAACACTGAAGCTTTCTTT; CDR3: CASSFTGRNTEAFF
V: TRBV11-3; D: .; J: TRBJ1-2; size: .; DNA: TGTGCCAGCAGCTTGGCGGCAGCCCACTATGGCTACACCTTC; CDR3: CASSLAAAHYGYTF
V: TRBV18; D: .; J: TRBJ1-3; size: .; DNA: TGTGCCAGCAAGGGGCTACCCTCTGGAAACACCATATATTTT; CDR3: CASKGLPSGNTIYF
V: TRBV7-2; D: .; J: TRBJ2-5; size: .; DNA: TGTGCCAGCGGGGGTAACAGGGTAGAGACCCAGTACTTC; CDR3: CASGGNRVETQYF
V: TRBV4-1; D: TRBD1; J: TRBJ2-3; size: .; DNA: TGCGCCAGCAGCCAAGTCGGAACAGGGGGCCTCACAGATACGCAGTATTTT; CDR3: CASSQVGTGGLTDTQYF
V: TRBV18; D: .; J: TRBJ1-3; size: .; DNA: TGTGCCAGCTCACCACGAGGGTCTGGAAACACCATATATTTT; CDR3: CASSPRGSGNTIYF
V: TRBV28; D: TRBD2; J: TRBJ2-3; size: few; DNA: TGTGCCAGCAGTTTCCTAGCGGAGGGCACAGATACGCAGTATTTT; CDR3: CASSFLAEGTDTQYF
V: TRBV4-3; D: .; J: TRBJ2-3; size: .; DNA: TGCGCCAGCAGCCAAGATCAAAAGGGTAGCCCAGATACGCAGTATTTT; CDR3: CASSQDQKGSPDTQYF
V: TRBV6-1; D: .; J: TRBJ2-1; size: .; DNA: TGTGCCAGCAGAACGGCCTATGGAGGTGAGCAGTTCTTC; CDR3: CASRTAYGGEQFF
V: TRBV6-4; D: .; J: TRBJ2-1; size: .; DNA: TGTGCCAGCAGTGACGGGGCGGGGTACAATGAGCAGTTCTTC; CDR3: CASSDGAGYNEQFF
V: TRBV5-4; D: TRBD2; J: TRBJ2-1; size: .; DNA: TGTGCCAGCAGCGACCGGACTAGCGGGAGTGGCAATGAGCAGTTCTTC; CDR3: CASSDRTSGSGNEQFF
V: TRBV6-4; D: .; J: TRBJ2-6; size: .; DNA: TGTGCCAGCAGTAGGGACTCTGGGGCCAACGTCCTGACTTTC; CDR3: CASSRDSGANVLTF
V: TRBV10-3; D: .; J: TRBJ1-3; size: .; DNA: TGTGCCATCAGTGACTCGAGTGGAAAGGGGTCCGGAAACACCATATATTTT; CDR3: CAISDSSGKGSGNTIYF
V: TRBV9; D: TRBD2; J: TRBJ2-1; size: .; DNA: TGTGCCAGCAGCGTAGTGGGGGGGGCCTACAATGAGCAGTTCTTC; CDR3: CASSVVGGAYNEQFF
V: TRBV28; D: .; J: TRBJ1-2; size: once; DNA: TGTGCCAGCAGTCGGGTTCTTTTCTATGGCTACACCTTC; CDR3: CASSRVLFYGYTF
V: TRBV28; D: .; J: TRBJ2-7; size: few; DNA: TGTGCCAGCACCCGCAGGGGACGACCCCCCTACGAGCAGTACTTC; CDR3: CASTRRGRPPYEQYF
V: TRBV9; D: .; J: TRBJ2-7; size: few; DNA: TGTGCCAGCAGCGTAGAGGGGGACGGCAACTCCGAGCAGTACTTC; CDR3: CASSVEGDGNSEQYF
V: TRBV7-2; D: .; J: TRBJ1-4; size: .; DNA: TGTGCCAGCAGCCTTGAACGGAGAGAAAAACTGTTTTTT; CDR3: CASSLERREKLFF
V: TRBV7-9; D: .; J: TRBJ1-1; size: few; DNA: TGTGCCAGCAGCTCGGACGTGCAAGCTTTCTTT; CDR3: CASSSDVQAFF